These T cell receptor beta chains were read from a single sample in a study of identical twins. TCRdb re-analysed the 5' RACE reads in MiXCR, keeping a single row per CDR3 protein. The data contain 1.5 million to 2 million distinct CDR3 sequences, less than 35% of them singletons. Sequenced material: cord blood. These receptor sequences come from a newborn girl in good health. Both conserved end residues are part of each CDR3. D genes are given only for firm matches. Rows may omit the clone size; those that give it use once, few, many or a size class.

d_gene	v_gene	abundance	j_gene	CDR3aa	CDR3nt
.	TRBV5-1	.	TRBJ2-2	CASSPLGLGNTGELFF	TGCGCCAGCAGCCCCCTCGGTCTCGGGAACACCGGGGAGCTGTTTTTT
.	TRBV7-2	.	TRBJ2-3	CASSSRSPTDTQYF	TGTGCCAGCAGCTCACGATCCCCCACAGATACGCAGTATTTT
.	TRBV5-1	.	TRBJ2-2	CASNLQGDTGELFF	TGCGCCAGCAACCTACAGGGAGACACCGGGGAGCTGTTTTTT
TRBD2	TRBV4-2	.	TRBJ2-3	CASSQGVGLAGGTDTQYF	TGTGCCAGCAGCCAAGGGGTGGGACTAGCGGGGGGCACAGATACGCAGTATTTT
TRBD1	TRBV6-1	.	TRBJ1-1	CASSEILSIWTGTFF	TGTGCCAGCAGTGAAATACTTTCTATTTGGACAGGGACTTTCTTT
.	TRBV11-2	few	TRBJ1-2	CASSLSRTANYGYTF	TGTGCCAGCAGCTTATCCCGGACAGCTAACTATGGCTACACCTTC
.	TRBV6-2/TRBV6-3	.	TRBJ2-1	CASRERQAYNEQFF	TGTGCCAGCCGTGAAAGACAGGCCTACAATGAGCAGTTCTTC
.	TRBV5-8	.	TRBJ1-1	CASSLAGKEEAFF	TGTGCCAGCAGCTTAGCAGGCAAAGAGGAAGCTTTCTTT
.	TRBV20-1	.	TRBJ2-4	CSPGGQYF	TGCTCTCCAGGGGGGCAGTACTTC
TRBD2	TRBV20-1	few	TRBJ2-3	CSAFTSGGALEHTDTQYF	TGCAGTGCTTTTACTAGCGGGGGGGCTTTAGAACACACAGATACGCAGTATTTT
.	TRBV25-1	.	TRBJ2-3	CVSSGFALFNTDTQYF	TGTGTCAGCAGTGGCTTTGCCCTCTTCAACACAGATACGCAGTATTTT
.	TRBV27	.	TRBJ2-7	CASSFAAGEFYEQYF	TGTGCCAGCAGTTTCGCAGCGGGTGAATTCTACGAGCAGTACTTC
TRBD1	TRBV20-1	few	TRBJ1-5	CSAQTGINQPQHF	TGCAGTGCCCAGACAGGGATCAATCAGCCCCAGCATTTT
TRBD1	TRBV20-1	.	TRBJ1-1	CSARGTGGIEDTEAFF	TGCAGTGCTAGAGGGACAGGGGGCATCGAGGACACTGAAGCTTTCTTT